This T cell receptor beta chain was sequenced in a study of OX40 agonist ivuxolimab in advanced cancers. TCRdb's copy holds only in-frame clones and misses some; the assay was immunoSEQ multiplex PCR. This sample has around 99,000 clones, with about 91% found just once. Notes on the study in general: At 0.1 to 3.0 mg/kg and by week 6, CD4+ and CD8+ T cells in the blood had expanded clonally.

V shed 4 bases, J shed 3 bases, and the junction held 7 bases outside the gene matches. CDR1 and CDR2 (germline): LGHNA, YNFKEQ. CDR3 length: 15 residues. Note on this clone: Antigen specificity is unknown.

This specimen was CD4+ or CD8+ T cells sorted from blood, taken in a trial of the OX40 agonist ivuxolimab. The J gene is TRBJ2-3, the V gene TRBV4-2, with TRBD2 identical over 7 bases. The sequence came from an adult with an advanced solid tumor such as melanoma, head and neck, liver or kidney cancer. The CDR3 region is CASSRTSVLTDTQYF. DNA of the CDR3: TGTGCCAGCAGCCGGACTAGTGTCCTGACAGATACGCAGTATTTT.